The entry that follows covers one TCR beta chain sequence. Sequencing used immunoSEQ multiplex PCR; TCRdb keeps in-frame clones, though not all of them. This sample has just under 40,000 clones, with approximately 94% found just once. The data derive from a study of blood T cell repertoires in COVID-19. Trimming cost V 6 bases and J 4 bases, with 11 bases left between them. Germline V lookup: CDR1 SGHVS, CDR2 FQNEAQ. The CDR3 runs 13 residues. This chain links TRBV7-8 with TRBJ2-3; no clear D. Sequences were obtained from peripheral blood. The clonotype was recovered from a human donor with active COVID-19. The donor label of this sample is uncertain. For the CDR3, the DNA is TGTGCCAGCAGTCGTGGGCCTCCAGATACGCAGTATTTT. This sequence encodes CASSRGPPDTQYF.